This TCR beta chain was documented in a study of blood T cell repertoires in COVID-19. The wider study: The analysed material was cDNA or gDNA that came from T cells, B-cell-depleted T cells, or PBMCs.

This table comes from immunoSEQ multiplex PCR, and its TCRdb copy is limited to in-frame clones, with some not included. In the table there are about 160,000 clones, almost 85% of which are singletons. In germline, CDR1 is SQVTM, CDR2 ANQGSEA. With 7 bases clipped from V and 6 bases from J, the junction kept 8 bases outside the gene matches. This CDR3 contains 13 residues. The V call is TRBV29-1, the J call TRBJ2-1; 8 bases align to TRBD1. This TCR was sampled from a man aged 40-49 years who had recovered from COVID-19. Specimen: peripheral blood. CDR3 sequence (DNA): TGCAGCGCGGGACAGGAGGGAGGCAATGAGCAGTTCTTC. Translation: CSAGQEGGNEQFF.